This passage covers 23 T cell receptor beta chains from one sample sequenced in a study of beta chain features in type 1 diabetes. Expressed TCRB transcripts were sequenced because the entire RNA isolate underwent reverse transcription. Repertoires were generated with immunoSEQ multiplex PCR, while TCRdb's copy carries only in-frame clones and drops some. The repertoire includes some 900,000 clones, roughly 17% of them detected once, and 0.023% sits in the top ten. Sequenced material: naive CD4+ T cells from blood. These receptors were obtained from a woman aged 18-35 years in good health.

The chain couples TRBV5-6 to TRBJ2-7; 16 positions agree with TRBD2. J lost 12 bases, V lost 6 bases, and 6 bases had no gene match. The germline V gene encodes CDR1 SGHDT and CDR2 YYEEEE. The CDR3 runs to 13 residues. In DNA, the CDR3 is TGTGCCAGCACCGGGACTAGCGGGAGGGCCAGGTACTTC. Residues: CASTGTSGRARYF. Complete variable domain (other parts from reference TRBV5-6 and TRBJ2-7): DAGVTQSPTHLIKTRGQQVTLRCSPKSGHDTVSWYQQALGQGPQFIFQYYEEEERQRGNFPDRFSGHQFPNYSSELNVNALLLGDSALYLCASTGTSGRARYFGPGTRLTVT.

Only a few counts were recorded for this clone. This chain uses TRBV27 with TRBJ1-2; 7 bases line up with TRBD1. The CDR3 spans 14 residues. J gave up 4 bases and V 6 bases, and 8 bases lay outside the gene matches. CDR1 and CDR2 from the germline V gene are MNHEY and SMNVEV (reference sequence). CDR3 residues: CASREGGQPYGYTF. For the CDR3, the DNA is TGTGCCAGCAGAGAGGGGGGACAGCCCTATGGCTACACCTTC.

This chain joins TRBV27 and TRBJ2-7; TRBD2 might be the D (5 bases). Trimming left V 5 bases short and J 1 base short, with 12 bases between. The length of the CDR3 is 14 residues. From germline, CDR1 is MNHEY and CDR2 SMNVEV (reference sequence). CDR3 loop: CASSRDHRSYEQYF. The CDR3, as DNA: TGTGCCAGCAGTCGGGATCATAGGTCCTACGAGCAGTACTTC.

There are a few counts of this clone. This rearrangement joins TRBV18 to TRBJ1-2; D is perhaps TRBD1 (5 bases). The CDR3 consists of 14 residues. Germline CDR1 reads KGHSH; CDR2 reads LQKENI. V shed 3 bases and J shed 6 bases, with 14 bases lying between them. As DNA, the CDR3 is TGTGCCAGCTCACCCGGGACCGGCGGCCATGGCTACACCTTC. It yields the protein CASSPGTGGHGYTF.

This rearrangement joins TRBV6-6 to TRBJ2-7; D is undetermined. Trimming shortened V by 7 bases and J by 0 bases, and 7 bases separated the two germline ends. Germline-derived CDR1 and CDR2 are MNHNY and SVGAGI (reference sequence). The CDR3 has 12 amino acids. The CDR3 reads CASMPSSYEQYF. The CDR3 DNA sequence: TGTGCCAGCATGCCTAGCTCCTACGAGCAGTACTTC.

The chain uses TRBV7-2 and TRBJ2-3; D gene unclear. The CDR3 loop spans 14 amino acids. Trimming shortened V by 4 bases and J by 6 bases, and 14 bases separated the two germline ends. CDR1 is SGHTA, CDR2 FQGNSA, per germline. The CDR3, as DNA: TGTGCCAGCAGCTCCCCCCTGTCTCTCGATACGCAGTATTTT. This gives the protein CASSSPLSLDTQYF.

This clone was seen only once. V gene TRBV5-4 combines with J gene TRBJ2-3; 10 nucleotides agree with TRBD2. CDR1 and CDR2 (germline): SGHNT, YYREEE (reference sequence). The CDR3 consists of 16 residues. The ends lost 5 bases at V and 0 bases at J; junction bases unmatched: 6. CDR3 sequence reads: CASSDPSGSSTDTQYF. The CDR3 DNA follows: TGTGCCAGCAGTGACCCTAGCGGGAGTAGCACAGATACGCAGTATTTT.

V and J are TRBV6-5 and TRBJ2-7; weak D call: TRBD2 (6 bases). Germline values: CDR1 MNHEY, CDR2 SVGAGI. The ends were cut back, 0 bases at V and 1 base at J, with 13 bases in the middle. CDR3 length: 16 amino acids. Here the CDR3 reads CASSYSAGEGSYEQYF. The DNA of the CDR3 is TGTGCCAGCAGTTACTCAGCGGGCGAAGGTTCCTACGAGCAGTACTTC.

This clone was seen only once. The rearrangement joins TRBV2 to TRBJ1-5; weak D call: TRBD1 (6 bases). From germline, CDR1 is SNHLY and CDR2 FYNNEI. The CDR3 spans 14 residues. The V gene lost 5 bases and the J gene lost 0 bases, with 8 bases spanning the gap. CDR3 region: CASSQDSSNQPQHF. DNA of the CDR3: TGTGCCAGCAGTCAGGACAGTAGCAATCAGCCCCAGCATTTT. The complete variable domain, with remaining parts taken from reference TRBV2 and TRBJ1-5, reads EPEVTQTPSHQVTQMGQEVILRCVPISNHLYFYWYRQILGQKVEFLVSFYNNEISEKSEIFDDQFSVERPDGSNFTLKIRSTKLEDSAMYFCASSQDSSNQPQHFGDGTRLSIL.

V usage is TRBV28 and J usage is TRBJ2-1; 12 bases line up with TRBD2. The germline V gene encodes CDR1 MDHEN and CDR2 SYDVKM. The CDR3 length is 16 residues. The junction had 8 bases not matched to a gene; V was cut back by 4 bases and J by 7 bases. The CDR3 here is CASSYALAGGRNEQFF. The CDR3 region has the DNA TGTGCCAGCAGTTATGCTCTAGCGGGAGGGCGTAATGAGCAGTTCTTC.

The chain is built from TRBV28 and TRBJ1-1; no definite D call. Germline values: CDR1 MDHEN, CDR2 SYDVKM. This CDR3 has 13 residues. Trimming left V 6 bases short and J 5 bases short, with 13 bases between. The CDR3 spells CASSPSVRTEAFF. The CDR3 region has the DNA TGTGCCAGCAGCCCGTCCGTTCGGACTGAAGCTTTCTTT.

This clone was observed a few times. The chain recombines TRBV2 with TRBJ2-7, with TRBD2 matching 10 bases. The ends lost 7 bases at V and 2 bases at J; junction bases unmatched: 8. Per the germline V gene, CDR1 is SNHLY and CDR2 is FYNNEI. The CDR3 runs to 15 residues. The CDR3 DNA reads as TGTGCCAGCATGATAGCGGGAGGATCAACCTACGAGCAGTACTTC. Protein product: CASMIAGGSTYEQYF. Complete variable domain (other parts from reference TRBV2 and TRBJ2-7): EPEVTQTPSHQVTQMGQEVILRCVPISNHLYFYWYRQILGQKVEFLVSFYNNEISEKSEIFDDQFSVERPDGSNFTLKIRSTKLEDSAMYFCASMIAGGSTYEQYFGPGTRLTVT.

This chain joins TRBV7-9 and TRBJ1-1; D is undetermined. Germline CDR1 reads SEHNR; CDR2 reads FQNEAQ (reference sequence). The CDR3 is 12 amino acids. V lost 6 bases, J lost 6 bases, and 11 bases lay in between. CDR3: CASSLMGSEAFF. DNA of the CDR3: TGTGCCAGCAGTCTAATGGGCTCTGAAGCTTTCTTT.

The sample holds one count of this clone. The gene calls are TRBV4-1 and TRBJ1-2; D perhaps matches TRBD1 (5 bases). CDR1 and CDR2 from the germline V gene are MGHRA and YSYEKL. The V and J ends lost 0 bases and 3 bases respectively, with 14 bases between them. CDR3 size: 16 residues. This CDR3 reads CASSQDPGRWDYGYTF. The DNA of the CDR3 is TGCGCCAGCAGCCAAGATCCGGGACGCTGGGACTATGGCTACACCTTC.

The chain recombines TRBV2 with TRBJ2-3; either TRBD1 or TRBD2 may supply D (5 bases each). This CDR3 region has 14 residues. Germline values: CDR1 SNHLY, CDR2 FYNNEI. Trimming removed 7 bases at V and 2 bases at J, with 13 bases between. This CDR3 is CASTRGSHTDTQYF. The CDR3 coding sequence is TGTGCCAGCACCCGGGGCAGCCACACAGATACGCAGTATTTT.

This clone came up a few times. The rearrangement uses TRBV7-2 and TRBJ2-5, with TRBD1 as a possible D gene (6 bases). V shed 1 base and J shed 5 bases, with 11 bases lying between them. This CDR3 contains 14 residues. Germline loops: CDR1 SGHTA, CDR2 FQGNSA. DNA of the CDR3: TGTGCCAGCAGCTTAGGCCAAAGGGGGGAGACCCAGTACTTC. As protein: CASSLGQRGETQYF.

Written as DNA, the CDR3 is TGTGCCAGCAGGAGGGGATTAGCGGGTACCTACGAGCAGTACTTC. This translates into CASRRGLAGTYEQYF. V gene TRBV28 combines with J gene TRBJ2-7, with TRBD2 matching 7 bases. Germline-derived CDR1 and CDR2 are MDHEN and SYDVKM. The CDR3 is 15 residues long. V gave up 6 bases and J gave up 2 bases; unmatched junction bases: 10.

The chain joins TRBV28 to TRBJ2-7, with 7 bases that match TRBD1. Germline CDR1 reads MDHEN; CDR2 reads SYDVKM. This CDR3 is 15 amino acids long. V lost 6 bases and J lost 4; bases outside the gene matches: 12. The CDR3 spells CASRIPRGTTYEQYF. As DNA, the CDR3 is TGTGCCAGCAGGATCCCCAGGGGGACGACGTACGAGCAGTACTTC.

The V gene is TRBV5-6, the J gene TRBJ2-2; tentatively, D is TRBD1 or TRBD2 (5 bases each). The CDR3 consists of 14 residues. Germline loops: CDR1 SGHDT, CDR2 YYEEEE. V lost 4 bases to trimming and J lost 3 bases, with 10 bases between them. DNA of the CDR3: TGTGCCAGCAGCGGGGGACCGTACACCGGGGAGCTGTTTTTT. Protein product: CASSGGPYTGELFF.

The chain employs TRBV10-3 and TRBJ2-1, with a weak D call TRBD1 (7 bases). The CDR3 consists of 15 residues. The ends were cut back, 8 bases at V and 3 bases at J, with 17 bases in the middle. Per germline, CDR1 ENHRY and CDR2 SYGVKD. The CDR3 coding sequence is TGTGCCATCTCGGGCGGGACAGTTCTCTACAATGAGCAGTTCTTC. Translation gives CAISGGTVLYNEQFF.

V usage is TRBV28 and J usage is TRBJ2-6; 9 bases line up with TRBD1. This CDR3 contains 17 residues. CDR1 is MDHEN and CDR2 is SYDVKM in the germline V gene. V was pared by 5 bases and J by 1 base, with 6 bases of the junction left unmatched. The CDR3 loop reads CASSPGQGTSGANVLTF. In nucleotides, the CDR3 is TGTGCCAGCAGTCCGGGACAGGGAACTTCTGGGGCCAACGTCCTGACTTTC.

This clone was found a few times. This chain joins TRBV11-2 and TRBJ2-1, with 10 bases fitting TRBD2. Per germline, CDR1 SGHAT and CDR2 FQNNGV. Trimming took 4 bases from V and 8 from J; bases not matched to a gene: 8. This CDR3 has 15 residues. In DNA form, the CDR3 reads TGTGCCAGCAGCTGGGGGACTAGCGCCCACGATGAGCAGTTCTTC. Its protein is CASSWGTSAHDEQFF.

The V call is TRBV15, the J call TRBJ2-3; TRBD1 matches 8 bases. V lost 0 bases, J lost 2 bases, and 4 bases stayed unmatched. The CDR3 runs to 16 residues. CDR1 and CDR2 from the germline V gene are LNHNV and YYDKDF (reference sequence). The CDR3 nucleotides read TGTGCCACCAGCAGAGATCCGGGACAGGTCACAGATACGCAGTATTTT. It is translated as CATSRDPGQVTDTQYF.